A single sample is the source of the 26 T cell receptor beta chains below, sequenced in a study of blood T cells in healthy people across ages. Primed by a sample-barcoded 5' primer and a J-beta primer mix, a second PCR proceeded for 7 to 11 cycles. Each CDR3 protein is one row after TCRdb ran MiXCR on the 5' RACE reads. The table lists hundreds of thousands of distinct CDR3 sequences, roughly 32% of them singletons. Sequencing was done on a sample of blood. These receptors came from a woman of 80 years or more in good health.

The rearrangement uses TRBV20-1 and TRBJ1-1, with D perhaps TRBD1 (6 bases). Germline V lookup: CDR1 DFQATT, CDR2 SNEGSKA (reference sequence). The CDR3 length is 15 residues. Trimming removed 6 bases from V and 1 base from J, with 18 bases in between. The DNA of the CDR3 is TGCAGTGCCCCGAAGACGGGCAGGGGGAACACTGAAGCTTTCTTT. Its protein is CSAPKTGRGNTEAFF.

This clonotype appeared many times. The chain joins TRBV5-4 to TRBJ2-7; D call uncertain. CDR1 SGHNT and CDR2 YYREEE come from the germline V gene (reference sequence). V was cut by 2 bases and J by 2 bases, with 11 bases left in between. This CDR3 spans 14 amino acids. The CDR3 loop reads CASSFEDVTYEQYF. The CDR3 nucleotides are TGTGCCAGCAGCTTCGAGGACGTGACCTACGAGCAGTACTTC.

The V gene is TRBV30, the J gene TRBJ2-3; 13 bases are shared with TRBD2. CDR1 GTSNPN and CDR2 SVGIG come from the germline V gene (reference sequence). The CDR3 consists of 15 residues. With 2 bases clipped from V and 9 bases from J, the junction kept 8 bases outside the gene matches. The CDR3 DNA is TGTGCCTGGAGTATACTAGCGGGGGGGGCGGGAACGCAGTATTTT. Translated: CAWSILAGGAGTQYF.

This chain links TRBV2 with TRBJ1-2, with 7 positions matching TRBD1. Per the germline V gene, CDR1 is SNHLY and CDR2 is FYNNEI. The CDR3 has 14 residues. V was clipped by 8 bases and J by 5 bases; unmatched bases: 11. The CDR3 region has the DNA TGTGCCAGCCTCCCGGTCCAGGGGGAGTATGGCTACACCTTC. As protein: CASLPVQGEYGYTF.

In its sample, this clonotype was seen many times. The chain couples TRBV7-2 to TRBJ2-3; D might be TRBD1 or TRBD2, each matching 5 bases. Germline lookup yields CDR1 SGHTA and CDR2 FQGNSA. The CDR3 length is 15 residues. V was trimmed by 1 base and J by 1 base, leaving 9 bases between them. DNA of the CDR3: TGTGCCAGCAGCTTAGGGGGGACCGGCACAGATACGCAGTATTTT. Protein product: CASSLGGTGTDTQYF.

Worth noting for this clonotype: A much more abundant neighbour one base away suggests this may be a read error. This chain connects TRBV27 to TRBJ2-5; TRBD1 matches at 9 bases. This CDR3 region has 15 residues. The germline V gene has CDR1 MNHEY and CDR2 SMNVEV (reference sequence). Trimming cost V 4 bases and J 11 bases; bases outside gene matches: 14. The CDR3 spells CASSSLTGGVNEQYF. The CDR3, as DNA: TGTGCCAGCAGTTCCCTGACAGGGGGTGTGAATGAGCAGTACTTC.

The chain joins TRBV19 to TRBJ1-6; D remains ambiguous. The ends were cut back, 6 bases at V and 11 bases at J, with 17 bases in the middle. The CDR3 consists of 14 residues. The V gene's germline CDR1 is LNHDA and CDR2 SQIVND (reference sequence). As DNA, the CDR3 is TGTGCCAGTAGCCTCGGCGGCCGCCTCACACCCCTCCACTTT. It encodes CASSLGGRLTPLHF. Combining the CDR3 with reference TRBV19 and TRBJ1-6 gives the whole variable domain DGGITQSPKYLFRKEGQNVTLSCEQNLNHDAMYWYRQDPGQGLRLIYYSQIVNDFQKGDIAEGYSVSREKKESFPLTVTSAQKNPTAFYLCASSLGGRLTPLHFGNGTRLTVT.

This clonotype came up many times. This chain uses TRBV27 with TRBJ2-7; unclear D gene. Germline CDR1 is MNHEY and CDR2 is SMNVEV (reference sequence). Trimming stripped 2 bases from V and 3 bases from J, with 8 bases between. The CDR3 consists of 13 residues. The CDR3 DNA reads TGTGCCAGCAGTTTACTGACGGACTACGAGCAGTACTTC. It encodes CASSLLTDYEQYF.

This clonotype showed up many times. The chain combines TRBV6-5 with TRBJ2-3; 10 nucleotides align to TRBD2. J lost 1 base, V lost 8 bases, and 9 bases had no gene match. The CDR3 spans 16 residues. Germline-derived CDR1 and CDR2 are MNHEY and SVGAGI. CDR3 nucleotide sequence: TGTGCCAGCTCTGAGGGGCTAGCGGGGGGCACAGATACGCAGTATTTT. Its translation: CASSEGLAGGTDTQYF.

CDR3 residues: CASSRDLMDTEAFF. DNA for the CDR3: TGTGCCAGCAGCCGGGACTTAATGGACACTGAAGCTTTCTTT. J is TRBJ1-1 and V is TRBV12-3 or TRBV12-4; perhaps TRBD1 as D (5 bases). The CDR3 totals 14 residues. The V end was cut by 6 bases, the J end by 3 bases, with 14 bases between.

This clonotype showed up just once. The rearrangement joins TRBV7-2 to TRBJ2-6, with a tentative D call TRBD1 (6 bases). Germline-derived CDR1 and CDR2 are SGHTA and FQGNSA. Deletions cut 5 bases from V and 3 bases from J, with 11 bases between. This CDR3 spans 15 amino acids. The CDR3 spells CASSLQGDGANVLTF. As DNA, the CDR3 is TGTGCCAGCAGCCTACAGGGAGATGGGGCCAACGTCCTGACTTTC.

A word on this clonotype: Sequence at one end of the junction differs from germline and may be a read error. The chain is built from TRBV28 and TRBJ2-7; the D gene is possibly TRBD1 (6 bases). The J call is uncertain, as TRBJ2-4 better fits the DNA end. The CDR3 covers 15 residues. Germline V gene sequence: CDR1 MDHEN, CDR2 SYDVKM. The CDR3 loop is CATSDTQGSRNIQYF. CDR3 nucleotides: TGTGCCACCAGTGACACGCAGGGGTCTAGGAACATTCAGTACTTC.

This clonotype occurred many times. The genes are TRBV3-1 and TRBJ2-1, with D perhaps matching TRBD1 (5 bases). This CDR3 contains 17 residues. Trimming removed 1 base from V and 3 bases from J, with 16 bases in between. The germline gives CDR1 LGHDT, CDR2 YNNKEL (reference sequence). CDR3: CASSQGLPGSNYNEQFF. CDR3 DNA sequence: TGTGCCAGCAGCCAAGGTTTGCCAGGGTCGAACTACAATGAGCAGTTCTTC.

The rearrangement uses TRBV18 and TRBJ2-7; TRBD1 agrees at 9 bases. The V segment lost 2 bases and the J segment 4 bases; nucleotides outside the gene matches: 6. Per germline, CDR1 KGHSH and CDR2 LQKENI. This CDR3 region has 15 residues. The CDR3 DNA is TGTGCCAGCTCACCAGCCGGGACAGGGCAGTACGAGCAGTACTTC. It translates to CASSPAGTGQYEQYF. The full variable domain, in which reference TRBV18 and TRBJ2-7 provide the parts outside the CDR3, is NAGVMQNPRHLVRRRGQEARLRCSPMKGHSHVYWYRQLPEEGLKFMVYLQKENIIDESGMPKERFSAEFPKEGPSILRIQQVVRGDSAAYFCASSPAGTGQYEQYFGPGTRLTVT.

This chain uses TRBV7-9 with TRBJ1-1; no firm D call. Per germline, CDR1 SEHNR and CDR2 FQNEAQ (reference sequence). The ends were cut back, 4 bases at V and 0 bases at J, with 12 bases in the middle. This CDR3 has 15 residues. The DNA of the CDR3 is TGTGCCAGCAGCTCTCCTAGGACGGTGAACACTGAAGCTTTCTTT. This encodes CASSSPRTVNTEAFF. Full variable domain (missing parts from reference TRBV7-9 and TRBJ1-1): DTGVSQNPRHKITKRGQNVTFRCDPISEHNRLYWYRQTLGQGPEFLTYFQNEAQLEKSRLLSDRFSAERPKGSFSTLEIQRTEQGDSAMYLCASSSPRTVNTEAFFGQGTRLTVV.

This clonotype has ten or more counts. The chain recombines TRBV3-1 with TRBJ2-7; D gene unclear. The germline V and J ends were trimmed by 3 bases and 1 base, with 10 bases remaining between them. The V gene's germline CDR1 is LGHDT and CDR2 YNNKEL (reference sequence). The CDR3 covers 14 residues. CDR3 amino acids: CASSHRQSSYEQYF. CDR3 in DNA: TGTGCCAGCAGCCACCGCCAATCATCCTACGAGCAGTACTTC.

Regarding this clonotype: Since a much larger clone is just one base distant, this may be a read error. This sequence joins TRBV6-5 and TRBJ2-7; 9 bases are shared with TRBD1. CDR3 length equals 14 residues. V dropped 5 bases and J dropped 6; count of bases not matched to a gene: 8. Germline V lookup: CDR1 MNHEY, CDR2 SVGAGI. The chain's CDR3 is CASSTPGQGPEQYV. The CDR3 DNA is TGTGCCAGCAGTACCCCGGGACAGGGTCCCGAGCAGTACGTC.

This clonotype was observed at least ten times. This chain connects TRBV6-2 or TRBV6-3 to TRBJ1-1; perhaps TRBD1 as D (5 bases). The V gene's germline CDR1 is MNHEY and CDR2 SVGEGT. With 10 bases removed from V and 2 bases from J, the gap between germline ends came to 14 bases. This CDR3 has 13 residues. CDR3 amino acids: CATQTVTNTEAFF. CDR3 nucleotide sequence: TGTGCCACCCAGACAGTCACCAACACTGAAGCTTTCTTT.

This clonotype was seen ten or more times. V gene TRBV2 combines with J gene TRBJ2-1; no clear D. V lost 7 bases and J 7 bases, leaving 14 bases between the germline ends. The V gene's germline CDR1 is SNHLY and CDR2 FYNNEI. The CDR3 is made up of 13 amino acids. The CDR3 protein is CASKFGLGNEQFF. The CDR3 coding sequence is TGTGCCAGCAAATTCGGGCTGGGGAATGAGCAGTTCTTC.

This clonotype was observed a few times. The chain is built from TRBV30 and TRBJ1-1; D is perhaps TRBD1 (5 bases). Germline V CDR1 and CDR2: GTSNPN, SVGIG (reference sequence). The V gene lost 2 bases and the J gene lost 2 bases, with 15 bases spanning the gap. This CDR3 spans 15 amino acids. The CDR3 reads CAWSFVLGGNTEAFF. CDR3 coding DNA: TGTGCCTGGAGTTTTGTTCTGGGGGGAAACACTGAAGCTTTCTTT.

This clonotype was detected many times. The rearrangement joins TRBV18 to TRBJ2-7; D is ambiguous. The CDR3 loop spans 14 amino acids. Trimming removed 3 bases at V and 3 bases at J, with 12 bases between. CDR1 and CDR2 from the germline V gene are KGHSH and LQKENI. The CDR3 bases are TGTGCCAGCTCACCGAGTCCCTCCCACTACGAGCAGTACTTC. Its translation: CASSPSPSHYEQYF.

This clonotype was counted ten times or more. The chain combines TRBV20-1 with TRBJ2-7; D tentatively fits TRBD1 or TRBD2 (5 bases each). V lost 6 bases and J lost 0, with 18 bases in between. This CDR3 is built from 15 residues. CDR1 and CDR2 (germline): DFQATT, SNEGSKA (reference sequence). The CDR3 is CSARPGTDSSYEQYF. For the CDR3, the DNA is TGCAGTGCCAGACCCGGGACGGATAGCTCCTACGAGCAGTACTTC.

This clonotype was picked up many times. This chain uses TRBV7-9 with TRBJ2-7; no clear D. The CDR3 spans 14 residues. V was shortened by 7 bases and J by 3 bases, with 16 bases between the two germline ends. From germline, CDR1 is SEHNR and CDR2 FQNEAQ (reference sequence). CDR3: CASTTSTAYYEQYF. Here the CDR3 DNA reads TGTGCCAGCACTACCTCCACTGCGTACTACGAGCAGTACTTC.

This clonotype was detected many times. CDR3 region: CASSSTMVYGYTF. The CDR3 DNA reads as TGTGCCAGCTCCTCGACCATGGTCTATGGCTACACCTTC. The chain has TRBV6-1 and TRBJ1-2; D gene unclear. Germline CDR1 and CDR2: MNHNS and SASEGT. The CDR3 is made up of 13 amino acids. V gave up 8 bases and J gave up 4 bases, with 14 bases separating them.

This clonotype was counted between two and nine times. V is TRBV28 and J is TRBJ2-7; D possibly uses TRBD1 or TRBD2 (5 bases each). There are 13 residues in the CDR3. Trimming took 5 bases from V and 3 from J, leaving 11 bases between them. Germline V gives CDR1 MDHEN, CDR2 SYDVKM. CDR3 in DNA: TGTGCCAGCAGTACCGGGACCCTCTACGAGCAGTACTTC. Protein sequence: CASSTGTLYEQYF.

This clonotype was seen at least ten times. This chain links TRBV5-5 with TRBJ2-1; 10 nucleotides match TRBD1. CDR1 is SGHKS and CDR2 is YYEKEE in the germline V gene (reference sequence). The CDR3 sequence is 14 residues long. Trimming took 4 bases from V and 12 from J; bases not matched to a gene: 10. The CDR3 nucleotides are TGTGCCAGCAGCCCCTTGGGACAGGGGTTAAGGCAGTTCTTC. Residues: CASSPLGQGLRQFF.